A single sample gave rise to the 22 T cell receptor beta chains below, sequenced in a study of blood T cell repertoires in COVID-19. Repertoires were generated with immunoSEQ multiplex PCR, while TCRdb's copy carries only in-frame clones and drops some. Of more than 120,000 clones listed, 87% are singletons. The sample taken for sequencing was peripheral blood. The receptors shown here come from a man aged 45 to 65 who had recovered from COVID-19.

The V gene is TRBV11-1, the J gene TRBJ2-7; 9 bases line up with TRBD1. Germline V gene sequence: CDR1 SGHAT, CDR2 FQDESV (reference sequence). The CDR3 contains 14 residues. V lost 4 bases, J lost 5 bases, and 6 bases stayed unmatched. The CDR3 region is CASSSRTGEDEQYF. In DNA, the CDR3 is TGTGCCAGCAGCTCAAGGACAGGGGAGGACGAGCAGTACTTC.

The V call is TRBV7-2, the J call TRBJ2-7, with D perhaps TRBD2 (6 bases). The CDR3 totals 15 residues. From germline, CDR1 is SGHTA and CDR2 FQGNSA. Trimming stripped 2 bases from V and 2 bases from J, with 13 bases between. Written as DNA, the CDR3 is TGTGCCAGCAGCTTAATAGGGACTGGAGCCTACGAGCAGTACTTC. It yields the protein CASSLIGTGAYEQYF.

This clone has a handful of counts. The rearrangement uses TRBV4-1 and TRBJ1-4; D ambiguous. V lost 1 base, J lost 3 bases, and 9 bases lay in between. This CDR3 contains 15 residues. Germline V gene sequence: CDR1 MGHRA, CDR2 YSYEKL. CDR3 region: CASSQVWAANEKLFF. CDR3 coding DNA: TGCGCCAGCAGCCAAGTCTGGGCCGCTAATGAAAAACTGTTTTTT.

The chain's CDR3 is CASSVAQGTPNYGYTF. The CDR3, as DNA: TGTGCCAGCAGCGTAGCCCAGGGCACTCCAAACTATGGCTACACCTTC. The rearrangement links TRBV9 to TRBJ1-2, with D possibly matching TRBD1 (5 bases). Trimming cost V 0 bases and J 2 bases, with 14 bases left between them. CDR1 and CDR2 from the germline V gene are SGDLS and YYNGEE. The CDR3 length is 16 residues.

This chain joins TRBV24-1 and TRBJ2-5; 7 nucleotides agree with TRBD2. This CDR3 is built from 13 residues. The germline CDR1 and CDR2 sequences are KGHDR and SFDVKD. V lost 9 bases to trimming and J lost 2 bases; unmatched junction nucleotides: 5. Here the CDR3 reads CATSSGGQETQYF. The CDR3 region has the DNA TGTGCCACCTCGTCGGGGGGTCAAGAGACCCAGTACTTC.

This rearrangement joins TRBV7-2 to TRBJ2-7; 8 bases match TRBD1. V lost 4 bases, J lost 9 bases, and 8 bases stayed unmatched. CDR3 length equals 13 residues. Germline CDR1 and CDR2: SGHTA and FQGNSA. CDR3 protein: CASSSNQGAVQYF. The CDR3 DNA reads as TGTGCCAGCAGCTCGAACCAGGGGGCGGTGCAGTACTTC.

The chain is built from TRBV4-1 and TRBJ2-5; TRBD2 agrees at 10 bases. Germline loops: CDR1 MGHRA, CDR2 YSYEKL. The junction had 4 bases not matched to a gene; V was cut back by 1 base and J by 2 bases. CDR3 length: 16 amino acids. CDR3 bases: TGCGCCAGCAGCCAAGTCCTAGCGGGGGCACAAGAGACCCAGTACTTC. This sequence encodes CASSQVLAGAQETQYF.

The V gene is TRBV2, the J gene TRBJ2-1, with 8 bases lining up with TRBD1. CDR3 size: 19 residues. Germline V gene data show CDR1 as SNHLY and CDR2 as FYNNEI. V lost 6 bases to trimming and J lost 0 bases; unmatched junction nucleotides: 16. This CDR3 is CASRPRGQADWYSYNEQFF. The CDR3 coding sequence is TGTGCCAGCAGACCCCGGGGACAGGCGGACTGGTACTCCTACAATGAGCAGTTCTTC. Variable domain in full (rest from reference TRBV2 and TRBJ2-1): EPEVTQTPSHQVTQMGQEVILRCVPISNHLYFYWYRQILGQKVEFLVSFYNNEISEKSEIFDDQFSVERPDGSNFTLKIRSTKLEDSAMYFCASRPRGQADWYSYNEQFFGPGTRLTVL.

The chain joins TRBV5-6 to TRBJ2-7; 9 nucleotides align to TRBD2. The CDR3 has 16 amino acids. Germline CDR1 reads SGHDT; CDR2 reads YYEEEE. J lost 2 bases, V lost 1 base, and 7 bases had no gene match. The chain's CDR3 is CASSLFTSGRTYEQYF. The CDR3 bases are TGTGCCAGCAGCTTGTTTACCAGCGGGAGGACCTACGAGCAGTACTTC.

The rearrangement joins TRBV7-8 to TRBJ1-2, with 10 bases aligning to TRBD1. The CDR3 length is 16 residues. Germline-derived CDR1 and CDR2 are SGHVS and FQNEAQ. Losses at the gene ends were 5 bases for V and 4 bases for J; bases not matched to a gene: 10. In DNA form, the CDR3 reads TGTGCCAGCAGCGGTGACAGGGGGCTCCCCGTCTATGGCTACACCTTC. It specifies CASSGDRGLPVYGYTF.

The chain carries TRBV7-3 and TRBJ2-3; 9 nucleotides align to TRBD2. Germline trimming cut 3 bases from V and 2 bases from J; bases unmatched to any gene: 3. Germline CDR1 and CDR2: SGHTA and FQGTGA. The CDR3 loop spans 15 amino acids. The chain's CDR3 is CASSLRGGLTDTQYF. The CDR3 bases are TGTGCCAGCAGCTTGCGGGGGGGCCTCACAGATACGCAGTATTTT.

The rearrangement joins TRBV2 to TRBJ2-5; TRBD1 might be the D (6 bases). Per the germline V gene, CDR1 is SNHLY and CDR2 is FYNNEI. There are 14 residues in the CDR3. Trimming cost V 3 bases and J 2 bases, with 10 bases left between them. CDR3 coding DNA: TGTGCCAGCAGTGATCACAGGGTGCAAGAGACCCAGTACTTC. Protein sequence: CASSDHRVQETQYF.

The chain joins TRBV2 to TRBJ2-1; D possibly corresponds to TRBD2 (5 bases). CDR3 length equals 16 residues. V lost 6 bases and J lost 1, with 16 bases in between. Germline V gene data show CDR1 as SNHLY and CDR2 as FYNNEI. CDR3 region: CASREVPGFSYNEQFF. The CDR3 DNA reads TGTGCCAGCAGGGAGGTACCGGGATTTTCCTACAATGAGCAGTTCTTC. Looking up the rest from reference TRBV2 and TRBJ2-1 gives the full variable domain: EPEVTQTPSHQVTQMGQEVILRCVPISNHLYFYWYRQILGQKVEFLVSFYNNEISEKSEIFDDQFSVERPDGSNFTLKIRSTKLEDSAMYFCASREVPGFSYNEQFFGPGTRLTVL.

This clone has just a few counts. V is TRBV5-6 and J is TRBJ1-2; 7 nucleotides match TRBD1. The CDR3 consists of 16 residues. Germline CDR1 reads SGHDT; CDR2 reads YYEEEE. V trimming: 0 bases; J trimming: 1 base; junction bases outside the gene matches: 6. This CDR3 reads CASSLARTGSNYGYTF. The CDR3 DNA is TGTGCCAGCAGCTTGGCCAGGACAGGAAGTAACTATGGCTACACCTTC.

The rearrangement links TRBV5-6 to TRBJ1-2, with D possibly TRBD1 on 5 matching bases. V was clipped by 4 bases and J by 2 bases, with 15 bases between them. CDR3 length: 15 residues. Germline CDR1 reads SGHDT; CDR2 reads YYEEEE. The CDR3 DNA is TGTGCCAGCAGCCCAGAACCGACAGCCAACTATGGCTACACCTTC. It codes for CASSPEPTANYGYTF.

This chain links TRBV29-1 with TRBJ2-1, with no clear D. This CDR3 region has 10 residues. CDR1 and CDR2 from the germline V gene are SQVTM and ANQGSEA. With 5 bases removed from V and 10 bases from J, the gap between germline ends came to 9 bases. The CDR3 DNA reads as TGCAGCGTTAAATTCGAGGAGCAGTTCTTC. Translated, it gives CSVKFEEQFF.

The chain combines TRBV7-6 with TRBJ2-1; 11 bases fit TRBD1. Germline lookup yields CDR1 SGHVS and CDR2 FNYEAQ. This CDR3 contains 16 residues. The V segment lost 5 bases and the J segment 5 bases; nucleotides outside the gene matches: 8. CDR3 bases: TGTGCCAGCAGCGCACCGGACAGGGGGCAGAACAATGAGCAGTTCTTC. Its translation: CASSAPDRGQNNEQFF.

The V gene is TRBV2, the J gene TRBJ2-3; D is possibly TRBD2 (6 bases). The germline V and J ends were trimmed by 8 bases and 2 bases, with 14 bases remaining between them. This CDR3 is 14 amino acids long. CDR1 SNHLY and CDR2 FYNNEI come from the germline V gene. CDR3 amino acids: CASEDYPDTDTQYF. DNA of the CDR3: TGTGCCAGCGAGGACTATCCGGACACAGATACGCAGTATTTT.

This clone occurred many times. Other nucleotide sequences in the sample specify the same CDR3. The V and J genes are TRBV6-5 and TRBJ2-7, with 8 bases fitting TRBD1. CDR3 length: 15 residues. The J segment lost 5 bases and the V segment lost 0 bases, leaving 6 bases of the junction unmatched. Germline CDR1 and CDR2: MNHEY and SVGAGI. The CDR3 here is CASSYSRGLLNEQYF. CDR3 sequence (DNA): TGTGCCAGCAGTTACTCCAGGGGGCTGTTAAACGAGCAGTACTTC.

This chain connects TRBV18 to TRBJ2-7, with D perhaps TRBD1 (5 bases). Trimming left V 2 bases short and J 0 bases short, with 11 bases between. Looked up from germline, CDR1 is KGHSH and CDR2 is LQKENI. The length of the CDR3 is 15 residues. The CDR3 nucleotides read TGTGCCAGCTCACCATTACAGGAGAACTCCTACGAGCAGTACTTC. Its protein is CASSPLQENSYEQYF.

This clone was detected only once. This chain joins TRBV7-3 and TRBJ1-2, with D possibly being TRBD1 (6 bases). Germline V gives CDR1 SGHTA, CDR2 FQGTGA. The V and J ends lost 5 bases and 3 bases respectively, with 13 bases between them. The CDR3 has 14 amino acids. The DNA for the CDR3 is TGTGCCAGCAGCCCGTGGACAGTCGACTATGGCTACACCTTC. It codes for CASSPWTVDYGYTF.

The rearrangement uses TRBV10-3 and TRBJ2-3, with 8 bases fitting TRBD1. Germline V gives CDR1 ENHRY, CDR2 SYGVKD. The CDR3 runs 12 residues. The V and J ends lost 10 bases and 5 bases, in that order; junction bases with no gene match: 5. CDR3 coding DNA: TGTGCCACCAGGACAGGGCAAGATACGCAGTATTTT. This gives the protein CATRTGQDTQYF.